A single sample is the source of the 24 T cell receptor beta chains below, sequenced in a study of shared clonotypes between healthy human individuals. TCRdb keeps only in-frame clones here, not all; method: immunoSEQ multiplex PCR. The sample contains around 480,000 clones, over 75% of which appear only once. Sequences were obtained from PBMCs. The receptors here all came from a woman aged 40 to 50 in good health. Some clones in this sample may be carry-over from other donors' samples.

J is TRBJ2-3 and V is TRBV6-1; 8 nucleotides line up with TRBD2. Trimming cost V 8 bases and J 6 bases; bases outside gene matches: 10. The CDR3 runs 14 residues. Germline V gene data show CDR1 as MNHNS and CDR2 as SASEGT. This CDR3 is CASSSGSPPDTQYF. In DNA, the CDR3 is TGTGCCAGCTCGAGCGGGAGTCCTCCCGATACGCAGTATTTT.

This chain links TRBV10-2 with TRBJ1-5; D perhaps matches TRBD1 (5 bases). This CDR3 contains 14 residues. Trimming left V 0 bases short and J 7 bases short, with 10 bases between. Germline V gene sequence: CDR1 WSHSY, CDR2 SAAADI. The CDR3 loop is CASSESRGRQPQHF. The DNA for the CDR3 is TGCGCCAGCAGTGAGTCGCGGGGACGACAGCCCCAGCATTTT.

The rearrangement uses TRBV7-9 and TRBJ1-2, with 8 bases aligning to TRBD1. This CDR3 region has 13 residues. V shed 8 bases, J shed 7 bases, and the junction held 9 bases outside the gene matches. Germline V CDR1 and CDR2: SEHNR, FQNEAQ (reference sequence). The CDR3 coding sequence is TGTGCCAGCGGGCCGAGACAGGGGAGTGGCTACACCTTC. As protein: CASGPRQGSGYTF. Full variable domain (missing parts from reference TRBV7-9 and TRBJ1-2): DTGVSQNPRHKITKRGQNVTFRCDPISEHNRLYWYRQTLGQGPEFLTYFQNEAQLEKSRLLSDRFSAERPKGSFSTLEIQRTEQGDSAMYLCASGPRQGSGYTFGSGTRLTVV.

The chain has TRBV7-2 and TRBJ2-1; 11 nucleotides match TRBD2. With V trimmed by 2 bases and J by 4 bases, 7 bases remained unmatched. This CDR3 contains 17 residues. CDR1 SGHTA and CDR2 FQGNSA come from the germline V gene. The CDR3 DNA sequence: TGTGCCAGCAGCTTACCGGGACTAGCGGCGGGGTACAATGAGCAGTTCTTC. This gives the protein CASSLPGLAAGYNEQFF.

The genes are TRBV5-1 and TRBJ1-1, with 8 bases matching TRBD1. The CDR3 extends over 14 amino acids. Germline CDR1 is SGHRS and CDR2 is YFSETQ. J gave up 1 base and V 6 bases, and 5 bases lay outside the gene matches. CDR3 sequence reads: CASTQGASNTEAFF. In DNA, the CDR3 is TGCGCCAGCACTCAGGGGGCTTCGAACACTGAAGCTTTCTTT.

This chain connects TRBV7-6 to TRBJ2-1, with 10 bases lining up with TRBD2. Trimming removed 1 base from V and 3 bases from J; junction bases left unmatched: 6. Germline CDR1 is SGHVS and CDR2 is FNYEAQ. The CDR3 covers 17 residues. CDR3 DNA: TGTGCCAGCAGCTTAGGTGGGGCTAGCGGGAGCTACAATGAGCAGTTCTTC. Protein product: CASSLGGASGSYNEQFF.

The V gene is TRBV29-1, the J gene TRBJ1-1; the D gene is possibly TRBD1 (5 bases). Germline assignment: CDR1 SQVTM and CDR2 ANQGSEA. The CDR3 totals 13 residues. The V end lost 4 bases, the J end lost 2 bases, and 11 bases lay between the germline ends. The CDR3 protein is CSVGGPSNTEAFF. For the CDR3, the DNA is TGCAGCGTTGGGGGACCGAGTAACACTGAAGCTTTCTTT.

This clone was counted many times. V gene TRBV6-1 combines with J gene TRBJ2-1; D gene unclear. The germline V gene has CDR1 MNHNS and CDR2 SASEGT. The V gene lost 4 bases and the J gene lost 8 bases, with 9 bases spanning the gap. The length of the CDR3 is 12 residues. CDR3 coding DNA: TGTGCCAGCAGTGTGACCTTCGATGAGCAGTTCTTC. Translating it yields CASSVTFDEQFF.

As regards this clone: This CDR3 is also generated by other DNA sequences in the sample. This chain connects TRBV6-5 to TRBJ2-7, with 8 bases fitting TRBD2. CDR1 is MNHEY and CDR2 is SVGAGI in the germline V gene. The CDR3 spans 15 residues. The junction had 9 bases not matched to a gene; V was cut back by 6 bases and J by 2 bases. The CDR3 spells CASRGGGTRTYEQYF. CDR3 in DNA: TGTGCCAGCAGGGGAGGGGGGACTAGAACCTACGAGCAGTACTTC.

This clone was seen a single time. The chain couples TRBV6-1 to TRBJ2-7; the D is unclear. V was trimmed by 8 bases and J by 1 base, leaving 12 bases between them. This CDR3 has 13 amino acids. Germline-derived CDR1 and CDR2 are MNHNS and SASEGT. CDR3: CASSGHPSYEQYF. The CDR3 DNA sequence: TGTGCCAGCTCTGGCCATCCATCCTACGAGCAGTACTTC.

This clone was picked up many times. The chain recombines TRBV28 with TRBJ2-4, with D maybe TRBD2 (6 bases). CDR3 length: 11 amino acids. Germline CDR1 reads MDHEN; CDR2 reads SYDVKM. V shed 4 bases and J shed 15 bases, with 13 bases lying between them. The chain's CDR3 is CASSYQSGWYF. For the CDR3, the DNA is TGTGCCAGCAGTTACCAGAGCGGGTGGTACTTC.

The chain couples TRBV7-6 to TRBJ2-7, with 7 bases fitting TRBD2. V shed 5 bases and J 0 bases; nucleotides not matched to a gene: 4. CDR1 is SGHVS and CDR2 is FNYEAQ in the germline V gene. This CDR3 region has 14 residues. CDR3 region: CASSGSGTSYEQYF. DNA for the CDR3: TGTGCCAGCAGCGGGAGCGGGACCTCCTACGAGCAGTACTTC.

This sequence joins TRBV6-5 and TRBJ2-7; maybe TRBD2 (5 bases). V lost 6 bases, J lost 6 bases, and 12 bases lay in between. CDR3 length equals 12 residues. The germline gives CDR1 MNHEY, CDR2 SVGAGI. The DNA for the CDR3 is TGTGCCAGCAGGGGCCTAGCTCTCGAGCAGTACTTC. Protein product: CASRGLALEQYF.

V is TRBV29-1 and J is TRBJ1-1; D not resolved. The V gene lost 4 bases and the J gene lost 0 bases, with 12 bases spanning the gap. Germline CDR1 is SQVTM and CDR2 is ANQGSEA. CDR3 length: 14 residues. CDR3 amino acids: CSVVLEGMNTEAFF. CDR3 in DNA: TGCAGCGTTGTTCTCGAGGGAATGAACACTGAAGCTTTCTTT. Using reference TRBV29-1 and TRBJ1-1 for the parts outside the CDR3, the full variable domain is SAVISQKPSRDICQRGTSLTIQCQVDSQVTMMFWYRQQPGQSLTLIATANQGSEATYESGFVIDKFPISRPNLTFSTLTVSNMSPEDSSIYLCSVVLEGMNTEAFFGQGTRLTVV.

The chain links TRBV7-3 to TRBJ2-1; 10 positions match TRBD2. Germline V lookup: CDR1 SGHTA, CDR2 FQGTGA. The J segment lost 4 bases and the V segment lost 3 bases, leaving 6 bases of the junction unmatched. CDR3 length equals 16 residues. CDR3 in amino acids: CASSFSGRTVYNEQFF. CDR3 DNA sequence: TGTGCCAGCAGCTTTAGCGGGAGGACCGTTTACAATGAGCAGTTCTTC.

This chain uses TRBV5-1 with TRBJ2-5, with 7 bases fitting TRBD1. Unmatched junction bases numbered 4, after V lost 0 bases and J lost 2 bases. The CDR3 has 15 residues. Germline V gene sequence: CDR1 SGHRS, CDR2 YFSETQ. CDR3 nucleotides: TGCGCCAGCAGCTTGGAGGGACAGCTGCAAGAGACCCAGTACTTC. Amino acids: CASSLEGQLQETQYF.

This clone was counted a few times. CDR3 region: CASSLIRGQRKETQYF. The CDR3 DNA sequence: TGTGCCAGCAGCTTAATTAGGGGACAGCGGAAAGAGACCCAGTACTTC. The genes are TRBV5-8 and TRBJ2-5; 7 bases align to TRBD1. Per germline, CDR1 SGHTS and CDR2 YDEGEE. V was pared by 2 bases and J by 3 bases, with 10 bases of the junction left unmatched. The CDR3 extends over 16 amino acids.

This clone was counted at least ten times. The genes are TRBV6-5 and TRBJ1-6; D is perhaps TRBD1 (5 bases). The CDR3 runs 11 residues. Germline V gene sequence: CDR1 MNHEY, CDR2 SVGAGI. Trimming cost V 6 bases and J 13 bases, with 10 bases left between them. In DNA, the CDR3 is TGTGCCAGCAGGGCGGGGGGGCCCCTCCACTTT. Residues: CASRAGGPLHF.

This chain connects TRBV15 to TRBJ1-2; no reliable D call. Germline-derived CDR1 and CDR2 are LNHNV and YYDKDF (reference sequence). This CDR3 is built from 15 residues. The V end lost 2 bases, the J end lost 12 bases, and 22 bases lay between the germline ends. The CDR3 loop reads CATSRFPTWRDRDTF. CDR3 DNA: TGTGCCACCAGCAGATTCCCCACATGGCGTGATCGGGACACCTTC.

The gene calls are TRBV28 and TRBJ1-1, with D unclear. This CDR3 has 13 amino acids. V was trimmed by 5 bases and J by 4 bases, leaving 11 bases between them. Germline lookup yields CDR1 MDHEN and CDR2 SYDVKM. The CDR3 DNA reads as TGTGCCAGCAGTGAAGGGAGTGGCACTGAAGCTTTCTTT. Translation: CASSEGSGTEAFF.

CDR3 in DNA: TGCGCCAGCAGCCAGGGGACTAGCGGGAGGGAGACCCAGTACTTC. Protein sequence: CASSQGTSGRETQYF. The chain is built from TRBV4-3 and TRBJ2-5, with 15 nucleotides matching TRBD2. The CDR3 consists of 15 residues. Germline CDR1 LGHNA, CDR2 YSLEER. Trimming cost V 3 bases and J 5 bases; bases outside gene matches: 1.

The rearrangement links TRBV19 to TRBJ1-5, with D perhaps matching TRBD1 (6 bases). CDR1 is LNHDA and CDR2 is SQIVND in the germline V gene (reference sequence). V lost 5 bases and J lost 4, with 15 bases in between. The CDR3 has 15 amino acids. CDR3 region: CASSPNTGRNQPQHF. Written as DNA, the CDR3 is TGTGCCAGTAGTCCCAATACAGGGCGGAATCAGCCCCAGCATTTT. Looking up the rest from reference TRBV19 and TRBJ1-5 gives the full variable domain: DGGITQSPKYLFRKEGQNVTLSCEQNLNHDAMYWYRQDPGQGLRLIYYSQIVNDFQKGDIAEGYSVSREKKESFPLTVTSAQKNPTAFYLCASSPNTGRNQPQHFGDGTRLSIL.

In this sample, this clone turned up a few times. The chain links TRBV28 to TRBJ2-2, with D hard to call. Germline V gene data show CDR1 as MDHEN and CDR2 as SYDVKM. The CDR3 length is 12 residues. Trimming stripped 7 bases from V and 1 base from J, with 4 bases between. Here the CDR3 reads CASTGNTGELFF. The CDR3 bases are TGTGCCAGCACGGGGAACACCGGGGAGCTGTTTTTT.

This clone was seen only once. V gene TRBV5-1 combines with J gene TRBJ2-7; 7 positions agree with TRBD1. Trimming cost V 4 bases and J 2 bases; bases outside gene matches: 6. The CDR3 is 14 amino acids. Germline V lookup: CDR1 SGHRS, CDR2 YFSETQ. CDR3 in amino acids: CASSKTGQTYEQYF. CDR3 coding DNA: TGCGCCAGCAGCAAAACGGGACAGACCTACGAGCAGTACTTC.